The 26 T cell receptor beta chains below were found in one sample sequenced in a study of early T cells in non-severe SARS-CoV-2 infection. TCRdb called the 5' RACE reads again in MiXCR, with one record for every CDR3 protein. The sample carries tens of thousands of distinct CDR3 sequences, less than 6.5% recorded once. The specimen comprised whole blood, sampled at baseline. The receptors originated from an adult who was a healthcare worker with PCR-confirmed SARS-CoV-2 infection or an uninfected control (not recorded which).

The chain has TRBV29-1 and TRBJ2-7; D is undetermined. CDR3 size: 12 residues. The germline CDR1 and CDR2 sequences are SQVTM and ANQGSEA. V lost 6 bases to trimming and J lost 0 bases, with 9 bases between them. CDR3 bases: TGCAGCGTGAGAGCCCCCTCCTACGAGCAGTACTTC. The encoded protein is CSVRAPSYEQYF.

CDR3 nucleotide sequence: TGTGCCAGCAGCTTAAGGGGGGTCTCCTACGAGCAGTACTTC. Translation: CASSLRGVSYEQYF. The rearrangement uses TRBV7-8 and TRBJ2-7; D tentatively reads TRBD1 or TRBD2 (6 bases each). Deletions cut 2 bases from V and 0 bases from J, with 8 bases between. Per germline, CDR1 SGHVS and CDR2 FQNEAQ. This CDR3 contains 14 residues.

The sample holds many counts of this clonotype. J is TRBJ1-1 and V is TRBV29-1; TRBD1 agrees at 7 bases. The germline V gene has CDR1 SQVTM and CDR2 ANQGSEA. With V trimmed by 6 bases and J by 3 bases, 4 bases remained unmatched. The CDR3 has 12 amino acids. The CDR3 DNA sequence: TGCAGCGTAAACACAGGGGACACTGAAGCTTTCTTT. It codes for CSVNTGDTEAFF.

There are many counts of this clonotype. J is TRBJ2-3 and V is TRBV7-2; 7 bases are shared with TRBD2. Germline-derived CDR1 and CDR2 are SGHTA and FQGNSA. With V trimmed by 4 bases and J by 0 bases, 19 bases remained unmatched. The CDR3 spans 20 residues. This CDR3 reads CASSSPRHTASGLSTDTQYF. The DNA of the CDR3 is TGTGCCAGCAGCTCACCGAGACATACGGCTAGCGGCCTGAGCACAGATACGCAGTATTTT.

This clonotype showed up many times. This rearrangement joins TRBV20-1 to TRBJ2-7, with D tentatively TRBD1 (6 bases). V lost 7 bases and J 6 bases, leaving 22 bases between the germline ends. This CDR3 is built from 14 residues. Germline CDR1 and CDR2: DFQATT and SNEGSKA (reference sequence). The CDR3 spells CSVKGDGGSREQYF. CDR3 DNA sequence: TGCAGTGTGAAGGGGGACGGTGGTTCCCGCGAGCAGTACTTC.

This clonotype was seen at least ten times. The CDR3 DNA is TGTGCCAGCAGTTTAACGGCCGACAGAGTCGTCGGGGAGCTGTTTTTT. Translation: CASSLTADRVVGELFF. The rearrangement uses TRBV12-3 or TRBV12-4 and TRBJ2-2; tentatively, D is TRBD1 (5 bases). V lost 2 bases and J lost 7, with 17 bases in between. This CDR3 region has 16 residues.

This clonotype has ten or more counts. This rearrangement joins TRBV11-2 to TRBJ2-7; no clear D. The CDR3 is 14 amino acids. CDR1 is SGHAT, CDR2 FQNNGV, per germline. Trimming took 5 bases from V and 2 from J, leaving 13 bases between them. As DNA, the CDR3 is TGTGCCAGCAGCCGCGGACGAGCTGCCTACGAGCAGTACTTC. Protein product: CASSRGRAAYEQYF. The full variable domain, completed using reference TRBV11-2 and TRBJ2-7, is EAGVAQSPRYKIIEKRQSVAFWCNPISGHATLYWYQQILGQGPKLLIQFQNNGVVDDSQLPKDRFSAERLKGVDSTLKIQPAKLEDSAVYLCASSRGRAAYEQYFGPGTRLTVT.

This clonotype was counted only a few times. The V call is TRBV20-1, the J call TRBJ2-7; D perhaps matches TRBD1 (5 bases). Trimming pared 0 bases from V and 6 bases from J, leaving 15 bases between. The CDR3 is made up of 14 amino acids. Germline V gives CDR1 DFQATT, CDR2 SNEGSKA (reference sequence). The DNA for the CDR3 is TGCAGTGCTAGAGATCTCGCCAGGGTAGCCGAGCAGTACTTC. Amino acids: CSARDLARVAEQYF.

This clonotype was observed many times. The chain combines TRBV20-1 with TRBJ2-7; D perhaps matches TRBD1 (5 bases). CDR3 length: 14 residues. The V gene's germline CDR1 is DFQATT and CDR2 SNEGSKA (reference sequence). V lost 4 bases, J lost 1 base, and 14 bases lay in between. The CDR3 DNA reads TGCAGTGCTACCCCAGGGTGGACATCCTACGAGCAGTACTTC. It is translated as CSATPGWTSYEQYF.

This clonotype was seen ten or more times. The chain links TRBV6-1 to TRBJ1-1; D is perhaps TRBD1 (6 bases). Between the trimmed V and J ends, which lost 4 bases and 2 bases, there was a span of 11 bases. The CDR3 contains 14 residues. From germline, CDR1 is MNHNS and CDR2 SASEGT. In nucleotides, the CDR3 is TGTGCCAGCAGTGTACAGGGATTTAACACTGAAGCTTTCTTT. Translated, it gives CASSVQGFNTEAFF.

The sample holds many counts of this clonotype. V gene TRBV5-6 combines with J gene TRBJ2-3; tentatively, D is TRBD1 (6 bases). Deletions cut 0 bases from V and 3 bases from J, with 11 bases between. CDR3 size: 15 residues. Germline V CDR1 and CDR2: SGHDT, YYEEEE. The CDR3 nucleotides read TGTGCCAGCAGCTTGGGGCAGGGGAAGACAGATACGCAGTATTTT. Its translation: CASSLGQGKTDTQYF.

V and J are TRBV24-1 and TRBJ2-3, with D unresolved. Germline assignment: CDR1 KGHDR and CDR2 SFDVKD. V lost 1 base and J 1 base, leaving 14 bases between the germline ends. The CDR3 sequence is 17 residues long. DNA of the CDR3: TGTGCCACCAGTGATTTACCAGAGACCCTTGGCACAGATACGCAGTATTTT. Its protein is CATSDLPETLGTDTQYF.

The chain joins TRBV29-1 to TRBJ1-2; tentatively, D is TRBD1 (5 bases). The ends were cut back, 5 bases at V and 4 bases at J, with 11 bases in the middle. This CDR3 contains 12 residues. Germline V gives CDR1 SQVTM, CDR2 ANQGSEA. The CDR3 DNA is TGCAGCGTTCGCAGGGACCCCTATGGCTACACCTTC. Translating gives CSVRRDPYGYTF.

At least ten counts were recorded for this clonotype. V usage is TRBV18 and J usage is TRBJ2-3; D not resolved. In germline, CDR1 is KGHSH, CDR2 LQKENI. V was clipped by 4 bases and J by 1 base, with 12 bases between them. The CDR3 runs 15 residues. The CDR3 loop is CASSQYSPGTDTQYF. The CDR3 nucleotides read TGTGCCAGCTCACAGTACTCACCAGGCACAGATACGCAGTATTTT. The whole variable domain, remainder taken from reference TRBV18 and TRBJ2-3, is NAGVMQNPRHLVRRRGQEARLRCSPMKGHSHVYWYRQLPEEGLKFMVYLQKENIIDESGMPKERFSAEFPKEGPSILRIQQVVRGDSAAYFCASSQYSPGTDTQYFGPGTRLTVL.

Many counts were recorded for this clonotype. The rearrangement joins TRBV12-3 or TRBV12-4 to TRBJ1-3, with D maybe TRBD1 (5 bases). This CDR3 contains 15 residues. V lost 3 bases to trimming and J lost 5 bases, with 14 bases between them. CDR3 protein: CASSFRIGARNTIYF. The CDR3 DNA is TGTGCCAGCAGTTTCAGGATTGGGGCAAGAAACACCATATATTTT.

There are many counts of this clonotype. The chain recombines TRBV25-1 with TRBJ2-7, with 9 bases lining up with TRBD1. The CDR3 is made up of 14 amino acids. V shed 6 bases and J 4 bases; nucleotides not matched to a gene: 7. The germline CDR1 and CDR2 sequences are MGHDK and SYGVNS. This chain's CDR3 is CASSPGQGLYEQYF. The DNA of the CDR3 is TGTGCCAGCAGCCCGGGACAGGGTTTGTACGAGCAGTACTTC.

The rearrangement links TRBV11-3 to TRBJ2-7; the match to TRBD1 covers 8 bases. The V gene end was trimmed by 3 bases and the J gene end by 1 base; junction bases not matched to a gene: 2. The CDR3 consists of 14 residues. The germline V gene has CDR1 SGHNT and CDR2 YENEEA. CDR3 nucleotides: TGTGCCAGCAGCTTGACAGGGGTTTCCTACGAGCAGTACTTC. It encodes CASSLTGVSYEQYF.

This clonotype was counted many times. The chain has TRBV20-1 and TRBJ2-5; 8 nucleotides match TRBD1. The germline CDR1 and CDR2 sequences are DFQATT and SNEGSKA (reference sequence). The CDR3 loop spans 18 amino acids. Trimming cost V 2 bases and J 0 bases; bases outside gene matches: 14. The CDR3 protein is CSARPRSRDRQYQETQYF. The DNA of the CDR3 is TGCAGTGCTAGACCGAGGAGCCGGGACAGGCAGTACCAAGAGACCCAGTACTTC.

This chain joins TRBV28 and TRBJ1-5, with 7 bases lining up with TRBD1. The length of the CDR3 is 12 residues. V was pared by 8 bases and J by 7 bases, with 5 bases of the junction left unmatched. Germline CDR1 and CDR2: MDHEN and SYDVKM. CDR3 loop: CASFQGVQPQHF. CDR3 DNA sequence: TGTGCCAGCTTTCAGGGGGTACAGCCCCAGCATTTT.

In this sample, this clonotype turned up many times. The V and J genes are TRBV7-9 and TRBJ2-1, with D uncertain. V was pared by 5 bases and J by 4 bases, with 9 bases between. Looked up from germline, CDR1 is SEHNR and CDR2 is FQNEAQ (reference sequence). The CDR3 extends over 13 amino acids. For the CDR3, the DNA is TGTGCCAGCAGCCCCCTGGCGTACAATGAGCAGTTCTTC. Its protein product is CASSPLAYNEQFF.

This clonotype was counted a few times. The chain couples TRBV7-2 to TRBJ2-7, with D unclear. V was clipped by 5 bases and J by 3 bases, with 11 bases between them. Looked up from germline, CDR1 is SGHTA and CDR2 is FQGNSA. The CDR3 is 13 amino acids. CDR3 in DNA: TGTGCCAGCAGCCCCCGACCCCTCTACGAGCAGTACTTC. This codes for CASSPRPLYEQYF.

This clonotype was detected many times. The V call is TRBV10-3, the J call TRBJ1-1, with a possible D match to TRBD1 (5 bases). Germline V gene sequence: CDR1 ENHRY, CDR2 SYGVKD. The CDR3 covers 13 residues. V lost 2 bases to trimming and J lost 1 base, with 5 bases between them. The CDR3 region is CAISEGGNTEAFF. The CDR3 coding sequence is TGTGCCATCAGTGAGGGGGGGAACACTGAAGCTTTCTTT.

CDR3 amino acids: CASSPPGRRGTEAFF. In nucleotides, the CDR3 is TGTGCCAGCAGTCCCCCGGGGCGGAGGGGGACTGAAGCTTTCTTT. J is TRBJ1-1 and V is TRBV3-1; D may be TRBD1 (6 bases). Germline V CDR1 and CDR2: LGHDT, YNNKEL (reference sequence). V lost 6 bases and J 5 bases, leaving 19 bases between the germline ends. The CDR3 contains 15 residues.

This clonotype was found many times. The CDR3 loop reads CASSTTRGGSETDTQYF. The CDR3 DNA sequence: TGTGCCAGCAGTACGACAAGGGGAGGTAGCGAGACAGATACGCAGTATTTT. The chain links TRBV6-6 to TRBJ2-3, with D possibly matching TRBD2 (6 bases). Germline assignment: CDR1 MNHNY and CDR2 SVGAGI (reference sequence). The CDR3 covers 17 residues. Trimming shortened V by 5 bases and J by 3 bases, and 21 bases separated the two germline ends.

This clonotype showed up many times. This chain links TRBV6-4 with TRBJ2-3; D not resolved. The CDR3 contains 13 residues. Germline V gives CDR1 MRHNA, CDR2 SNTAGT. Trimming shortened V by 0 bases and J by 3 bases, and 4 bases separated the two germline ends. This CDR3 is CASSDSTTDTQYF. For the CDR3, the DNA is TGTGCCAGCAGTGACTCGACTACAGATACGCAGTATTTT.

This clonotype was found many times. The chain carries TRBV20-1 and TRBJ2-3; possibly TRBD2 for D (6 bases). The CDR3 contains 13 residues. The V gene lost 3 bases and the J gene lost 4 bases, with 11 bases spanning the gap. Germline assignment: CDR1 DFQATT and CDR2 SNEGSKA (reference sequence). CDR3 in DNA: TGCAGTGCTAGTACCGGGAGTCCAGATACGCAGTATTTT. Translated, it gives CSASTGSPDTQYF.